The rows below give T cell receptor beta chains drawn from one sample of a study of blood T cells in healthy people across ages. TCRdb passed the 5' RACE reads through MiXCR, listing each CDR3 protein once. The data contain roughly 2 million distinct CDR3 sequences, about 50% of them singletons. Sequenced material: blood. The receptor source for this set is a woman aged 40 to 50 in good health. CDR3s include the opening cysteine and the closing phenylalanine or tryptophan. The order of the fields is clone size, D gene, V gene, J gene, CDR3 DNA, CDR3 protein. The D gene is left open where the match is weak. Not all rows give a size; the values are once, few, many and, for expanded clones, a class.

>-|-|TRBV4-3|TRBJ1-2
TGCGCCAGCAGCCAGTCTCCAGGGTTTGGATTCGCTAACTATGGCTACACCTTC
CASSQSPGFGFANYGYTF
>-|-|TRBV7-8|TRBJ2-6
TGTGCCAGCAGCATAAAGGCAGGGCCTGGGGCCAACGTCCTGACTTTC
CASSIKAGPGANVLTF
>-|-|TRBV27|TRBJ2-7
TGTGCCAGTCGAAGAGGGATAACAACCTACGAGCAGTACTTC
CASRRGITTYEQYF
>-|-|TRBV4-1|TRBJ2-1
TGCGCCAGCAGCTTCCGCCCCGAGGGTATCAATGAGCAGTTCTTC
CASSFRPEGINEQFF
>-|-|TRBV7-2|TRBJ2-7
TGTGCCAGCAGCCCTCGACCACACTACGAGCAGTACTTC
CASSPRPHYEQYF
>-|-|TRBV20-1|TRBJ2-3
TGCAGTGCTAGAGATCGGCGGCCTGGGTCCGATACGCAGTATTTT
CSARDRRPGSDTQYF
>-|-|TRBV3-1|TRBJ1-4
TGTGCCAGCAGCCAAGATCATTTAGGGCCCCGTCTGTTTTTT
CASSQDHLGPRLFF
>-|-|TRBV7-2|TRBJ2-5
TGTGCCAGCACAGGTCAAGGGGGAGTCCAAGAGACCCAGTACTTC
CASTGQGGVQETQYF
>-|-|TRBV4-1|TRBJ1-4
TGCGCCAGCAGCCAAGCTGTTTATTTCTATGCAACTAATGAAAAACTGTTTTTT
CASSQAVYFYATNEKLFF
>few|-|TRBV28|TRBJ2-7
TGTGCCAGCAAAAGGGGAATTACCTACGAGCAGTACTTC
CASKRGITYEQYF
>few|-|TRBV7-6|TRBJ2-7
TGTGCCAGCAGCTTAGGGACTAAGTCCTACGAGCAGTACTTC
CASSLGTKSYEQYF
>-|-|TRBV6-2/TRBV6-3|TRBJ1-5
TGTGCCAGCAGTTACTCGCCCGGATTGGGCCAGCCCCAGCATTTT
CASSYSPGLGQPQHF
>many|-|TRBV11-1|TRBJ2-1
TGTGCCAGCAGCTTAGGGGACTACAATGAGCAGTTCTTC
CASSLGDYNEQFF
>-|-|TRBV5-1|TRBJ2-1
TGCGCCAGCAGCTTAGGTGTACGGGCCCTCTCCTACAATGAGCAGTTCTTC
CASSLGVRALSYNEQFF
>few|TRBD1|TRBV5-1|TRBJ1-2
TGCGCCAGCAGCTGGGGGACAGACTATGGCTACACCTTC
CASSWGTDYGYTF
>few|-|TRBV20-1|TRBJ2-5
TGCAGTGCTTCCTCGGGACCACAAGAGACCCAGTACTTC
CSASSGPQETQYF
>-|-|TRBV12-3/TRBV12-4|TRBJ2-3
TGTGCCAGCACTACGGGTGCAGATACGCAGTATTTT
CASTTGADTQYF
>-|-|TRBV6-2/TRBV6-3|TRBJ2-1
TGTGCCAGCAGTTACGAGGGGAGCGAGGGGCCCAATCTCTCCTACAATGAGCAGTTCTTC
CASSYEGSEGPNLSYNEQFF
>once|TRBD1|TRBV6-2/TRBV6-3|TRBJ1-2
TGTGCCAGCACAACTGGACCGGGACAGGGGTTGGATGGCTACACCTTC
CASTTGPGQGLDGYTF
>-|-|TRBV7-6|TRBJ2-5
TGTGCCAGCAGCTCTTCCAACCAAGAGACCCAGTACTTC
CASSSSNQETQYF
>-|-|TRBV20-1|TRBJ2-1
TGCAGTGCTAAGGAGGGGGCGGGATCGAGTGAGCAGTTCTTC
CSAKEGAGSSEQFF
>-|-|TRBV4-2|TRBJ1-1
TGTGCCAGCAGCCAAGTGGGCAGTGTAAACACTGAAGCTTTCTTT
CASSQVGSVNTEAFF
>few|-|TRBV5-6|TRBJ2-1
TGTGCCAGCAGCTCCTTTATAAAGGGCTCCTACAATGAGCAGTTCTTC
CASSSFIKGSYNEQFF